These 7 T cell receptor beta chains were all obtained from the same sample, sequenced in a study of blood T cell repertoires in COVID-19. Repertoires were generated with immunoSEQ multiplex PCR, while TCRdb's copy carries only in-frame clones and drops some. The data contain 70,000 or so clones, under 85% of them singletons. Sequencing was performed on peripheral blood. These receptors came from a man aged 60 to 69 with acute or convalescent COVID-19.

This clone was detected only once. Written as DNA, the CDR3 is TGTGCCAGCAGCCCCCGACAGGGAAAGATGGAGACCCAGTACTTC. Residues: CASSPRQGKMETQYF. This chain joins TRBV13 and TRBJ2-5; TRBD1 matches at 7 bases. The CDR3 extends over 15 amino acids. V shed 5 bases, J shed 5 bases, and the junction held 11 bases outside the gene matches. Looked up from germline, CDR1 is PRHDT and CDR2 is FYEKMQ (reference sequence). Using reference TRBV13 and TRBJ2-5 for the parts outside the CDR3, the full variable domain is AAGVIQSPRHLIKEKRETATLKCYPIPRHDTVYWYQQGPGQDPQFLISFYEKMQSDKGSIPDRFSAQQFSDYHSELNMSSLELGDSALYFCASSPRQGKMETQYFGPGTRLLVL.

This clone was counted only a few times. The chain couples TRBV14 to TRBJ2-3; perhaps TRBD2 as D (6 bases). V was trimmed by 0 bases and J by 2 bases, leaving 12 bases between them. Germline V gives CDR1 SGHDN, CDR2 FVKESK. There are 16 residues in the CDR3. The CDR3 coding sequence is TGTGCCAGCAGCCAAGATTTGGGCGGGACCACAGATACGCAGTATTTT. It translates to CASSQDLGGTTDTQYF.

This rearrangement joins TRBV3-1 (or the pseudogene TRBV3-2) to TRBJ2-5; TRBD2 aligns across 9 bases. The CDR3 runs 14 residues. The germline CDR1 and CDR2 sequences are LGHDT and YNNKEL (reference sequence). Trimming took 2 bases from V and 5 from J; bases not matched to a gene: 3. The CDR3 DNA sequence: TGTGCCAGCAGCCAAACCGGACTAGCGGAGACCCAGTACTTC. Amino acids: CASSQTGLAETQYF.

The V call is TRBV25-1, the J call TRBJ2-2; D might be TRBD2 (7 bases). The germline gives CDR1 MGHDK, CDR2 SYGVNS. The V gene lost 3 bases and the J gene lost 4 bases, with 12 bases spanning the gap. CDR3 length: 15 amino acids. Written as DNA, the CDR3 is TGTGCCAGCAGTGACCCCCGGGGGGCCACCGGGGAGCTGTTTTTT. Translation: CASSDPRGATGELFF.

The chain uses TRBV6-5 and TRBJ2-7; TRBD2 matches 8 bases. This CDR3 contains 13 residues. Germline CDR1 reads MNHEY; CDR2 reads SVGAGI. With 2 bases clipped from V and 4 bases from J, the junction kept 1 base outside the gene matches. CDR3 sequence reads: CASSYPGGYEQYF. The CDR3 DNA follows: TGTGCCAGCAGTTACCCGGGGGGGTACGAGCAGTACTTC.

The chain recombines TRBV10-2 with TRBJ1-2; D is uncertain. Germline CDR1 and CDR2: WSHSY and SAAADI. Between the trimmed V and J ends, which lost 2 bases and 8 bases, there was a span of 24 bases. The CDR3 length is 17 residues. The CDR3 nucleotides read TGCGCCAGCAGTGAGGAGGTTATGGCGCCCGGGAATGAAGGCTACACCTTC. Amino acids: CASSEEVMAPGNEGYTF.

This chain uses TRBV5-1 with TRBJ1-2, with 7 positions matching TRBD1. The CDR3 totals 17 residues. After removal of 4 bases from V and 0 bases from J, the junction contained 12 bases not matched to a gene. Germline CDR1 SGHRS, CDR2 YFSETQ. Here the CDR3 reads CASSATGDSTANYGYTF. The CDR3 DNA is TGCGCCAGCAGCGCCACAGGGGACTCGACAGCTAACTATGGCTACACCTTC. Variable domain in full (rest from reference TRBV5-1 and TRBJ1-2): KAGVTQTPRYLIKTRGQQVTLSCSPISGHRSVSWYQQTPGQGLQFLFEYFSETQRNKGNFPGRFSGRQFSNSRSEMNVSTLELGDSALYLCASSATGDSTANYGYTFGSGTRLTVV.